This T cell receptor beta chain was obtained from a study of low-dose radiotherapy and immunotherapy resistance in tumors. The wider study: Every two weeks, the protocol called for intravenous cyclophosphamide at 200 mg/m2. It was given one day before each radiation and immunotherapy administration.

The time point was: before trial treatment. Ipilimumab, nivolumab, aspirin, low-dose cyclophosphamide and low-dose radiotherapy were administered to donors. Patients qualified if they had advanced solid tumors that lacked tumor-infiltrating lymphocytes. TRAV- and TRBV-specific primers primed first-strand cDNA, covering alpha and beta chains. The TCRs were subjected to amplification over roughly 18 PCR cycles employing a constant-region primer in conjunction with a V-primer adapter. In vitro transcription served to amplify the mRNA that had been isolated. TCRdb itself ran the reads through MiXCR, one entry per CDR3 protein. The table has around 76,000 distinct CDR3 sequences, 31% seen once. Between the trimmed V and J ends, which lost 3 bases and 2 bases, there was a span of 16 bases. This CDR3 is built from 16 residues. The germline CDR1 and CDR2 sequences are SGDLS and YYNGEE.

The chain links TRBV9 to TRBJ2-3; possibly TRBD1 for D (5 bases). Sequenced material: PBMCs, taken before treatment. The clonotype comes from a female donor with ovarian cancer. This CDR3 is CASSAPTEAYTDTQYF. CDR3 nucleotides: TGTGCCAGCAGCGCCCCGACAGAGGCCTACACAGATACGCAGTATTTT.